This is a list of T cell receptor beta chains from one sample in a study of blood T cell repertoires in COVID-19. The repertoire was sequenced with immunoSEQ multiplex PCR; TCRdb's copy has only in-frame clones and lacks some. The data contain 150,000 to 200,000 clones, approximately 82% of them singletons. The material sequenced was peripheral blood. These receptors all stem from a human donor with acute or convalescent COVID-19. The donor label of this sample is uncertain. The CDR3 runs from the conserved cysteine through the conserved F or W. Each record gives: clone size, J gene, D gene, V gene, CDR3 protein, CDR3 DNA. A D gene is named only where the DNA matches it firmly. Clone size is shown for a subset of rows, as once, few, many or a class of expanded clone.

abundance: -; j_gene: TRBJ2-1; d_gene: TRBD2; v_gene: TRBV7-2; CDR3aa: CASSLVAGEREQFF; CDR3nt: TGTGCCAGCAGCTTAGTAGCGGGAGAACGTGAGCAGTTCTTC
abundance: -; j_gene: TRBJ2-2; d_gene: -; v_gene: TRBV5-1; CDR3aa: CASSLGGLANTGELFF; CDR3nt: TGCGCCAGCAGCTTGGGGGGACTCGCGAACACCGGGGAGCTGTTTTTT
abundance: -; j_gene: TRBJ2-1; d_gene: TRBD2; v_gene: TRBV3-1/TRBV3-2; CDR3aa: CASSQVLAGVGEQFF; CDR3nt: TGTGCCAGCAGCCAAGTACTAGCGGGAGTGGGTGAGCAGTTCTTC
abundance: -; j_gene: TRBJ2-4; d_gene: -; v_gene: TRBV4-2; CDR3aa: CASSQVGAQNIQYF; CDR3nt: TGTGCCAGCAGCCAAGTGGGGGCGCAGAACATTCAGTACTTC
abundance: once; j_gene: TRBJ2-7; d_gene: TRBD1; v_gene: TRBV5-4; CDR3aa: CASSLTTLSTGGPLSEQYF; CDR3nt: TGTGCCAGCAGCTTGACAACACTGAGTACAGGGGGACCCTTATCCGAGCAGTACTTC
abundance: -; j_gene: TRBJ2-5; d_gene: TRBD2; v_gene: TRBV7-2; CDR3aa: CASSRGLTSGRGETQYF; CDR3nt: TGTGCCAGCAGCAGAGGGTTGACTAGCGGGAGAGGAGAGACCCAGTACTTC
abundance: -; j_gene: TRBJ2-3; d_gene: -; v_gene: TRBV5-4; CDR3aa: CASSLFVGGTADTQYF; CDR3nt: TGTGCCAGCAGCTTGTTCGTTGGCGGGACCGCAGATACGCAGTATTTT
abundance: -; j_gene: TRBJ1-1; d_gene: -; v_gene: TRBV4-2; CDR3aa: CASSRNDQGNTEAFF; CDR3nt: TGTGCCAGCAGCCGGAACGATCAGGGAAACACTGAAGCTTTCTTT
abundance: -; j_gene: TRBJ1-6; d_gene: TRBD1; v_gene: TRBV27; CDR3aa: CASRPIDRGANSPLHF; CDR3nt: TGTGCCAGCAGACCCATTGACAGGGGGGCCAATTCACCCCTCCACTTT
abundance: -; j_gene: TRBJ2-1; d_gene: -; v_gene: TRBV18; CDR3aa: CASSPQGFENEQFF; CDR3nt: TGTGCCAGCTCGCCTCAGGGGTTCGAGAATGAGCAGTTCTTC
abundance: -; j_gene: TRBJ1-6; d_gene: -; v_gene: TRBV13; CDR3aa: CASSLGDGGYNSPLHF; CDR3nt: TGTGCCAGCAGCTTAGGAGATGGCGGGTATAATTCACCCCTCCACTTT
abundance: -; j_gene: TRBJ2-7; d_gene: -; v_gene: TRBV14; CDR3aa: CASSSVARSSYEQYF; CDR3nt: TGTGCCAGCAGCTCCGTAGCGAGAAGCTCCTACGAGCAGTACTTC
abundance: once; j_gene: TRBJ1-2; d_gene: -; v_gene: TRBV7-2; CDR3aa: CASSTDSYGYTF; CDR3nt: TGTGCCAGCAGCACGGACAGTTATGGCTACACCTTC
abundance: -; j_gene: TRBJ2-1; d_gene: -; v_gene: TRBV5-1; CDR3aa: CASSVGGASLRDEQFF; CDR3nt: TGCGCCAGCAGCGTGGGGGGCGCGTCCCTAAGGGATGAGCAGTTCTTC
abundance: -; j_gene: TRBJ2-5; d_gene: TRBD1; v_gene: TRBV27; CDR3aa: CASSRQGTETQYF; CDR3nt: TGTGCCAGCAGTAGACAGGGCACAGAGACCCAGTACTTC
abundance: -; j_gene: TRBJ2-5; d_gene: -; v_gene: TRBV1; CDR3aa: CTSSQDPGLAGVETQYF; CDR3nt: TGCACCAGCAGCCAAGACCCTGGACTAGCGGGAGTTGAGACCCAGTACTTC
abundance: -; j_gene: TRBJ2-1; d_gene: TRBD2; v_gene: TRBV5-1; CDR3aa: CASSLGLAGVNEQFF; CDR3nt: TGCGCCAGCAGCTTGGGTCTAGCGGGAGTTAATGAGCAGTTCTTC
abundance: -; j_gene: TRBJ2-1; d_gene: TRBD1; v_gene: TRBV18; CDR3aa: CASSPPGQGGRNEQFF; CDR3nt: TGTGCCAGCTCACCCCCGGGACAGGGGGGTCGGAATGAGCAGTTCTTC
abundance: few; j_gene: TRBJ2-1; d_gene: -; v_gene: TRBV19; CDR3aa: CAVRSGPTHYNEQFF; CDR3nt: TGTGCCGTCCGTAGCGGCCCAACCCACTACAATGAGCAGTTCTTC
abundance: -; j_gene: TRBJ1-3; d_gene: -; v_gene: TRBV7-3; CDR3aa: CASSLGGAGNTIYF; CDR3nt: TGTGCCAGCAGCTTAGGAGGGGCTGGAAACACCATATATTTT
abundance: -; j_gene: TRBJ1-3; d_gene: -; v_gene: TRBV4-3; CDR3aa: CASSQGEGMSGNTIYF; CDR3nt: TGCGCCAGCAGCCAAGGAGAGGGAATGTCTGGAAACACCATATATTTT
abundance: -; j_gene: TRBJ2-1; d_gene: TRBD2; v_gene: TRBV5-1; CDR3aa: CASSSQTSGSFHEQFF; CDR3nt: TGCGCCAGCAGCTCACAGACTAGCGGGAGTTTTCATGAGCAGTTCTTC
abundance: -; j_gene: TRBJ1-3; d_gene: -; v_gene: TRBV5-5; CDR3aa: CASSLNLIVDTIYF; CDR3nt: TGTGCCAGCAGCCTGAATCTCATAGTGGACACCATATATTTT
abundance: once; j_gene: TRBJ1-6; d_gene: TRBD1; v_gene: TRBV5-8; CDR3aa: CASSRTGGSSPLHF; CDR3nt: TGTGCCAGCAGCCGCACAGGGGGCAGCTCACCCCTCCACTTT
abundance: once; j_gene: TRBJ1-5; d_gene: TRBD1; v_gene: TRBV27; CDR3aa: CASSSGQGERPQHF; CDR3nt: TGTGCCAGCAGTTCAGGACAGGGGGAGCGGCCCCAGCATTTT
abundance: -; j_gene: TRBJ2-4; d_gene: -; v_gene: TRBV29-1; CDR3aa: CSGLDDIQYF; CDR3nt: TGCAGCGGGCTAGATGACATTCAGTACTTC
abundance: -; j_gene: TRBJ1-2; d_gene: -; v_gene: TRBV28; CDR3aa: CASSLNRAYGYTF; CDR3nt: TGTGCCAGCAGTTTAAACAGGGCCTATGGCTACACCTTC
abundance: -; j_gene: TRBJ2-4; d_gene: -; v_gene: TRBV28; CDR3aa: CASSSRTRDDKNIQYF; CDR3nt: TGTGCCAGCAGTTCCCGGACCAGGGATGACAAAAACATTCAGTACTTC
abundance: -; j_gene: TRBJ2-7; d_gene: -; v_gene: TRBV7-9; CDR3aa: CASSLVSGAYEQYF; CDR3nt: TGTGCCAGCAGCTTAGTCTCGGGGGCCTACGAGCAGTACTTC
abundance: -; j_gene: TRBJ2-7; d_gene: TRBD2; v_gene: TRBV11-2; CDR3aa: CASGLAGGYEQYF; CDR3nt: TGTGCCAGCGGACTAGCGGGAGGCTACGAGCAGTACTTC
abundance: -; j_gene: TRBJ2-1; d_gene: TRBD2; v_gene: TRBV4-3; CDR3aa: CASSQDPGTRIAEQFF; CDR3nt: TGCGCCAGCAGCCAAGATCCCGGGACTAGAATCGCCGAGCAGTTCTTC
abundance: -; j_gene: TRBJ1-3; d_gene: -; v_gene: TRBV27; CDR3aa: CASRPDRFSGNTIYF; CDR3nt: TGTGCCAGCAGACCAGACAGGTTCTCTGGAAACACCATATATTTT
abundance: -; j_gene: TRBJ2-7; d_gene: TRBD2; v_gene: TRBV10-3; CDR3aa: CAISPGLAGTGYEQYF; CDR3nt: TGTGCCATCAGTCCGGGACTAGCGGGAACAGGCTACGAGCAGTACTTC
abundance: -; j_gene: TRBJ1-4; d_gene: -; v_gene: TRBV24-1; CDR3aa: CARPLQGGWKLFF; CDR3nt: TGTGCAAGACCATTACAAGGGGGTTGGAAACTGTTTTTT
abundance: -; j_gene: TRBJ2-5; d_gene: -; v_gene: TRBV19; CDR3aa: CASSGTGMGETQYF; CDR3nt: TGTGCCAGTAGTGGTACAGGGATGGGAGAGACCCAGTACTTC
abundance: once; j_gene: TRBJ2-2; d_gene: -; v_gene: TRBV1; CDR3aa: CTSSRRQLYTGELFF; CDR3nt: TGCACCAGCAGCCGGCGACAGCTGTACACCGGGGAGCTGTTTTTT